This paragraph reports one TCR beta chain. Antigen unknown. One junction end disagrees with the germline gene, perhaps due to a read error. CDR3 length equals 15 residues. Germline-derived CDR1 and CDR2 are KGHSH and LQKENI. The entry originates in a study of blood T cells in healthy people across ages. Background on the study: When template switching was applied, about one barcoded beta molecule was captured per two T cells. Study observations and caveats: Any changes in expanded clonotypes were possibly confounded, as donor CMV status remained unknown. Unsorted PBMC input precluded a conclusive naive versus antigen-experienced comparison.

Using a J-beta primer mix together with a sample-barcoded 5' primer, a second PCR was run for about 7 to 12 cycles. The yield of each sample was at least 2.5 million CDR3-containing paired-end reads. TCRdb re-called the 5' RACE reads through MiXCR, storing one row per CDR3 protein. The table records more than 550,000 distinct CDR3 sequences, 20% to 25% of them present only once. The TCR sequence derives from a man aged 65 to 79 in good health. The genes are TRBV18 and TRBJ1-3; D call uncertain. The sequencing sample was made of blood. The CDR3 coding sequence is TGTGCCGGCTCACCACAGAGGGCGCCTGGAAACACCATATATTTT. Its protein product is CAGSPQRAPGNTIYF.